One sample yielded the 2 T cell receptor beta chains listed below, sequenced in a study of T-cell memory formation after mild COVID-19. TCRdb independently ran MiXCR on the 5' RACE reads; one entry per CDR3 protein. The table shows 300,000 to 400,000 distinct CDR3 sequences, with over 25% occurring only once. Sequenced input: PBMCs or a T cell subset sorted from them (not recorded which). The receptors stem from an adult woman who had mild COVID-19 (a few samples of this study predate the infection). Cell type and time point are not known.

The chain recombines TRBV11-3 with TRBJ2-7, with TRBD1 as a possible D gene (5 bases). The germline V gene encodes CDR1 SGHNT and CDR2 YENEEA. The CDR3 is 14 amino acids. With 8 bases removed from V and 7 bases from J, the gap between germline ends came to 21 bases. CDR3 residues: CASRQGAPLVEQYF. CDR3 nucleotides: TGTGCCAGCCGACAAGGGGCTCCCCTCGTGGAGCAGTACTTC.

This chain uses TRBV24-1 with TRBJ1-1; no definite D call. This CDR3 spans 11 amino acids. The V and J ends lost 4 bases and 7 bases respectively, with 6 bases between them. Germline CDR1 and CDR2: KGHDR and SFDVKD. CDR3 bases: TGTGCCACCAGTGAAGGGCTTGAAGCTTTCTTT. Amino acids: CATSEGLEAFF.